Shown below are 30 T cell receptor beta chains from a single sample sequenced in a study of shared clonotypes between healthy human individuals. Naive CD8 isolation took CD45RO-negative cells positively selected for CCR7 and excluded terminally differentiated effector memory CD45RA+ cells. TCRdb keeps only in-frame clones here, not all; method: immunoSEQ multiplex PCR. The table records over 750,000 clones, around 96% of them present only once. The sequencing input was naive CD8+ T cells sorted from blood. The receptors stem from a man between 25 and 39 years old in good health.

The CDR3 spells CASRRGLGKNTDTQYF. Here the CDR3 DNA reads TGTGCCAGCAGGAGGGGACTAGGGAAGAACACAGATACGCAGTATTTT. The chain links TRBV2 to TRBJ2-3; 8 bases map to TRBD2. V trimming: 6 bases; J trimming: 2 bases; junction bases outside the gene matches: 10. CDR1 and CDR2 (germline): SNHLY, FYNNEI. The CDR3 runs to 16 residues.

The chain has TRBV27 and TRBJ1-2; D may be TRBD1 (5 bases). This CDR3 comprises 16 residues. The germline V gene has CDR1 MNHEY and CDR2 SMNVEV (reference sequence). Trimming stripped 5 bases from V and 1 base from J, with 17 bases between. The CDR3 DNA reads TGTGCCAGCAGTCCTTCGCAGGGTGAGGTTAACTATGGCTACACCTTC. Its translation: CASSPSQGEVNYGYTF.

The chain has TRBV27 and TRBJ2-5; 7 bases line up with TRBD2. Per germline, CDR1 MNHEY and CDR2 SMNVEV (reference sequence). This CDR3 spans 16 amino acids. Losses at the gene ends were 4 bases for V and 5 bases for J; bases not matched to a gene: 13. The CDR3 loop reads CASSSMTSSPWETQYF. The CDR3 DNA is TGTGCCAGCAGTTCCATGACTAGCTCGCCTTGGGAGACCCAGTACTTC.

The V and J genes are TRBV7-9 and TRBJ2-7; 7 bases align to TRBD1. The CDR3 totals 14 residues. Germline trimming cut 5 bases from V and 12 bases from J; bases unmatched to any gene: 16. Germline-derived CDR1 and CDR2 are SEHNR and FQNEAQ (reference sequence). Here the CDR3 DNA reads TGTGCCAGCAGCAAACAGGGGCCGCACCTTCGTTGGTACTTC. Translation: CASSKQGPHLRWYF.

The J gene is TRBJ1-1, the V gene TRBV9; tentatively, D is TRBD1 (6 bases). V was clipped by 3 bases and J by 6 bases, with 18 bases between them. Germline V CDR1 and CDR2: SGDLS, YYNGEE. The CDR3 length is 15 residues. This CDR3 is CASSAGGHPLPEAFF. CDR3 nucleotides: TGTGCCAGCAGCGCGGGGGGACACCCGTTGCCTGAAGCTTTCTTT.

For the CDR3, the DNA is TGTGCCAGCAGCCCCCCGGGACTAGCGGATGAGCAGTTCTTC. Its protein product is CASSPPGLADEQFF. V and J are TRBV7-9 and TRBJ2-1; 11 bases align to TRBD2. Germline CDR1 SEHNR, CDR2 FQNEAQ (reference sequence). This CDR3 contains 14 residues. J gave up 8 bases and V 5 bases, and 5 bases lay outside the gene matches.

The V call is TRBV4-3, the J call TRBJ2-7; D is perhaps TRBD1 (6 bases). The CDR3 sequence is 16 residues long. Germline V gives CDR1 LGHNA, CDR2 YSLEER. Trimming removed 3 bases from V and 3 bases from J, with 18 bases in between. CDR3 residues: CASSHVFRDTNYEQYF. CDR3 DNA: TGCGCCAGCAGCCATGTGTTCCGGGACACCAACTACGAGCAGTACTTC.

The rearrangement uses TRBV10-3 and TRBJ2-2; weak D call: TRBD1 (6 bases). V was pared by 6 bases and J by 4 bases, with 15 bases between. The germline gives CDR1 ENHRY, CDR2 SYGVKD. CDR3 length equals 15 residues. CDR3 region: CAIRLVQGATGELFF. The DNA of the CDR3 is TGTGCCATCAGGCTTGTACAGGGAGCCACCGGGGAGCTGTTTTTT.

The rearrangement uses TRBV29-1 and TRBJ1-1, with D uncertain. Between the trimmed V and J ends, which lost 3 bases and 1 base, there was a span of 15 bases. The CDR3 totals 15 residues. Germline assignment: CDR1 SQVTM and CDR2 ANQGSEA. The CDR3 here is CSVDGKNGPNTEAFF. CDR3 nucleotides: TGCAGCGTTGATGGGAAGAACGGGCCGAACACTGAAGCTTTCTTT. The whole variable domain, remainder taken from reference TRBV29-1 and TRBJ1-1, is SAVISQKPSRDICQRGTSLTIQCQVDSQVTMMFWYRQQPGQSLTLIATANQGSEATYESGFVIDKFPISRPNLTFSTLTVSNMSPEDSSIYLCSVDGKNGPNTEAFFGQGTRLTVV.

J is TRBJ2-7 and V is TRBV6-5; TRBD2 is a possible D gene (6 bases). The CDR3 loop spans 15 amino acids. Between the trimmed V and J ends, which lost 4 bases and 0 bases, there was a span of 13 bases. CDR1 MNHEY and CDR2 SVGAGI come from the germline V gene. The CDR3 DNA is TGTGCCAGCAGTTTCCGACCGACTAGCTCCTACGAGCAGTACTTC. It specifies CASSFRPTSSYEQYF.

CDR3 in DNA: TGCGCCAGCAGCCGGGGCGTTACCTACGAGCAGTACTTC. Its protein is CASSRGVTYEQYF. This chain joins TRBV4-1 and TRBJ2-7; a weak D match, TRBD1 (5 bases). Trimming stripped 4 bases from V and 2 bases from J, with 9 bases between. Looked up from germline, CDR1 is MGHRA and CDR2 is YSYEKL. This CDR3 has 13 residues.

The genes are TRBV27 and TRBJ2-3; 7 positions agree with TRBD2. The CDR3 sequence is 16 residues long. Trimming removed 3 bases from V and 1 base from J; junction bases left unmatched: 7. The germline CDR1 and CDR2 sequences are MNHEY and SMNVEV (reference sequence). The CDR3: CASSFLLTSGTDTQYF. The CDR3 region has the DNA TGTGCCAGCAGTTTTCTTCTTACTAGCGGCACAGATACGCAGTATTTT.

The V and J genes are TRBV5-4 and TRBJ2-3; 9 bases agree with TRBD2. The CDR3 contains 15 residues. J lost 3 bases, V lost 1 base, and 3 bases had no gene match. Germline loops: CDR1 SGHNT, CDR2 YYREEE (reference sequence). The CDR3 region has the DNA TGTGCCAGCAGCTTGTTACTAGCGGGTACAGATACGCAGTATTTT. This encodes CASSLLLAGTDTQYF.

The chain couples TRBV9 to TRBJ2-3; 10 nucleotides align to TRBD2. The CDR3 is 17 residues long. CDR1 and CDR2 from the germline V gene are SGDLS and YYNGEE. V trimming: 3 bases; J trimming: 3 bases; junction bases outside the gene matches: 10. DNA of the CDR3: TGTGCCAGCAGCGACTCCAGGACTAGCGGTGATACAGATACGCAGTATTTT. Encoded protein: CASSDSRTSGDTDTQYF.

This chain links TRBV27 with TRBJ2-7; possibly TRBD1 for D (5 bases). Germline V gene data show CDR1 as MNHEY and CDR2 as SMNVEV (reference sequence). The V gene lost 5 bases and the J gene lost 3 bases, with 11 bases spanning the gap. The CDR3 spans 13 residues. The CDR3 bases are TGTGCCAGCAGTAACGACAGATACTACGAGCAGTACTTC. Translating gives CASSNDRYYEQYF.

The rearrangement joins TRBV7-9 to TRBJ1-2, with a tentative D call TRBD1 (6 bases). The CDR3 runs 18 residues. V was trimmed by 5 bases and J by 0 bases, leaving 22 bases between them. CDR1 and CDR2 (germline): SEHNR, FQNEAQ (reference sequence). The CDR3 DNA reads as TGTGCCAGCAGCCCGCCTTCCGGCAGGGGAGCTTCTAACTATGGCTACACCTTC. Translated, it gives CASSPPSGRGASNYGYTF.

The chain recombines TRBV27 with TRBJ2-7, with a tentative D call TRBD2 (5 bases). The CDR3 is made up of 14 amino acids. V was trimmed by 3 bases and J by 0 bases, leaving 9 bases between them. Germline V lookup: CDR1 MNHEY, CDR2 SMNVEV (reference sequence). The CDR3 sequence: CASSFGGPSYEQYF. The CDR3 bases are TGTGCCAGCAGTTTTGGCGGGCCCTCCTACGAGCAGTACTTC.

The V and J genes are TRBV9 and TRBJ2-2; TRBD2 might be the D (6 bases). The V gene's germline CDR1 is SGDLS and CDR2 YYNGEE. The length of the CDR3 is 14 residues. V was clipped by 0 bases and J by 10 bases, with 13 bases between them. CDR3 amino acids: CASSVGGSSAELFF. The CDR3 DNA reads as TGTGCCAGCAGCGTAGGGGGGTCTAGCGCGGAGCTGTTTTTT.

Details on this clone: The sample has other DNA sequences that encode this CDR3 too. CDR3 nucleotide sequence: TGTGCCAGCAGTTACGCCCGGGAGCAGTACTTC. The encoded protein is CASSYAREQYF. This chain links TRBV6-6 with TRBJ2-7; no firm D call. The CDR3 covers 11 residues. Deletions cut 2 bases from V and 7 bases from J, with 6 bases between. Germline CDR1 is MNHNY and CDR2 is SVGAGI (reference sequence).

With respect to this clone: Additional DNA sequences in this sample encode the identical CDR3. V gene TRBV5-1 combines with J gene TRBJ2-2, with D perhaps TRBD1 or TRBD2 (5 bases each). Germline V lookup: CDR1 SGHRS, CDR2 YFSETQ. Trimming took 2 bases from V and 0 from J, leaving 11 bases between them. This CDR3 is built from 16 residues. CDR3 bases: TGCGCCAGCAGCTTTACCGGGACCGCGAACACCGGGGAGCTGTTTTTT. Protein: CASSFTGTANTGELFF. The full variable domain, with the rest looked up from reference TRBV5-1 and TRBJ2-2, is KAGVTQTPRYLIKTRGQQVTLSCSPISGHRSVSWYQQTPGQGLQFLFEYFSETQRNKGNFPGRFSGRQFSNSRSEMNVSTLELGDSALYLCASSFTGTANTGELFFGEGSRLTVL.

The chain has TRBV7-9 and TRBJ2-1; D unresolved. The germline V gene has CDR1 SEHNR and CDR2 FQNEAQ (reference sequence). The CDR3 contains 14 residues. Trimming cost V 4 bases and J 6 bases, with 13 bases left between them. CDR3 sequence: CASSSAGQFNEQFF. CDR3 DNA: TGTGCCAGCAGCTCAGCTGGCCAGTTCAATGAGCAGTTCTTC.

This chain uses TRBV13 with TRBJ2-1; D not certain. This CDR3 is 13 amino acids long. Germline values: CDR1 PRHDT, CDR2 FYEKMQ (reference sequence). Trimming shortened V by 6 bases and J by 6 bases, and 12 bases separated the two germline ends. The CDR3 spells CASSLIFGNEQFF. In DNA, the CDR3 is TGTGCCAGCAGTTTAATTTTCGGCAATGAGCAGTTCTTC.

CDR3 residues: CASSDPGTTNEQFF. The DNA of the CDR3 is TGTGCCAGCAGCGACCCCGGGACAACCAATGAGCAGTTCTTC. The chain uses TRBV2 and TRBJ2-1; D may be TRBD1 (6 bases). The CDR3 has 14 residues. V lost 6 bases and J lost 6, with 15 bases in between. Per germline, CDR1 SNHLY and CDR2 FYNNEI.

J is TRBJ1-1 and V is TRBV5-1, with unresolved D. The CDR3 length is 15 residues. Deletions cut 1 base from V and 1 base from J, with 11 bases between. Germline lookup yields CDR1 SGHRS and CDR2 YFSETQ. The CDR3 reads CASSLIGRPNTEAFF. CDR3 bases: TGCGCCAGCAGCTTGATCGGACGGCCGAACACTGAAGCTTTCTTT.

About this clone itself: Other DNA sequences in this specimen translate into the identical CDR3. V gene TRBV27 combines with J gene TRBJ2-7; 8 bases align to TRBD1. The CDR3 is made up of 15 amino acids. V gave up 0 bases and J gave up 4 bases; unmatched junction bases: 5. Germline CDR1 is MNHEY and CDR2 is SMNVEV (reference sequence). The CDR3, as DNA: TGTGCCAGCAGTTTATCGGGGCAGGGGGCTTACGAGCAGTACTTC. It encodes CASSLSGQGAYEQYF.

CDR3 region: CASSLALRRETQYF. As DNA, the CDR3 is TGTGCCAGCAGCTTAGCGCTAAGGAGAGAGACCCAGTACTTC. This chain joins TRBV7-2 and TRBJ2-5, with D unresolved. The CDR3 covers 14 residues. CDR1 and CDR2 from the germline V gene are SGHTA and FQGNSA. Trimming removed 0 bases from V and 4 bases from J, with 9 bases in between.

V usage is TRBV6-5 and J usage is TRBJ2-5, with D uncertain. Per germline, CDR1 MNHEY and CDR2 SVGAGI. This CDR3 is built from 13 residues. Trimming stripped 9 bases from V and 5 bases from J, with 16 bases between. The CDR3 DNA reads TGTGCCAGTTATTCATCCTCACTGGAGACCCAGTACTTC. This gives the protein CASYSSSLETQYF.

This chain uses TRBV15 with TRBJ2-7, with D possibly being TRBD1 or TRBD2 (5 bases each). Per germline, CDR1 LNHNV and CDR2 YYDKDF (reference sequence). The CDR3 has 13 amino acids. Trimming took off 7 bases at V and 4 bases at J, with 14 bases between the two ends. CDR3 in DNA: TGTGCCACCACCCCCCGGGGACGGTACGAGCAGTACTTC. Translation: CATTPRGRYEQYF.

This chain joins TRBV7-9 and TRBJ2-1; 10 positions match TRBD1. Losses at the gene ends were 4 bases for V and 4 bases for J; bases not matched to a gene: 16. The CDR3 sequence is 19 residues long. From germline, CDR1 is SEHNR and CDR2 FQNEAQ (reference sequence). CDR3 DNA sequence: TGTGCCAGCAGCTCCCCTTGGGACAGGGGCCCTGCGGGTTACAATGAGCAGTTCTTC. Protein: CASSSPWDRGPAGYNEQFF.

CDR3 DNA sequence: TGTGCCAGCAGCTTAGACCAGATTCTAGTCGGAGAGACCCAGTACTTC. Its translation is CASSLDQILVGETQYF. The chain couples TRBV7-6 to TRBJ2-5; D gene unclear. V was pared by 1 base and J by 4 bases, with 16 bases between. Per the germline V gene, CDR1 is SGHVS and CDR2 is FNYEAQ. The CDR3 loop spans 16 amino acids.